This T cell receptor (beta chain) was retrieved from a study of shared clonotypes between healthy human individuals. Per germline, CDR1 MNHEY and CDR2 SMNVEV (reference sequence). The CDR3 has 13 amino acids. The ends were cut back, 5 bases at V and 1 base at J, with 8 bases in the middle. General study findings and limits: Naive subsets tended to show greater estimated richness than memory subsets.

Every subset's genomic DNA went evenly onto several immunoSEQ plates. An approximately 200 ng quantity of DNA, 29,000 or so T cell genomes, went into the sorted-subset replicate PCRs. TCRdb keeps only in-frame clones here, not all; method: immunoSEQ multiplex PCR. Altogether some 500,000 clones are present, 95% to 96% being singletons, with the ten largest covering about 0.06%. Details on this clone: Antigen unknown.

The V call is TRBV27, the J call TRBJ2-5, with a possible D match to TRBD2 (5 bases). The clonotype was recovered from a woman aged 25-40 years in good health. Sequences were obtained from naive CD4+ T cells sorted from blood. The subset was: CD45RA+ positively selected. The CDR3 DNA sequence: TGTGCCAGCAGTCGCCGGGGCCAAGAGACCCAGTACTTC. Amino acid sequence: CASSRRGQETQYF.